This TCR beta chain emerged from a study of cytomegalovirus exposure and HLA in healthy donors. CDR1 and CDR2 (germline): SGDLS, YYNGEE. The CDR3 is 14 amino acids. V shed 4 bases and J 3 bases; nucleotides not matched to a gene: 5. A multiplex PCR was run with 60 Vbeta primers and 13 Jbeta primers. Generated by immunoSEQ multiplex PCR, the TCRdb table keeps only in-frame clones and is missing some. The table includes approximately 100,000 clones, about 64% detected once. Regarding the study as a whole: It was 150 to 200 TCR beta chains that were listed as cytomegalovirus-associated. An analysis that came later showed most CMV-associated TCR beta chains appearing HLA-restricted. It was reportedly the case that the classifier diagnosed cytomegalovirus status with high specificity and sensitivity.

Regarding this clone: Its target is unknown.

Nominally healthy donors were sampled, though unrecorded immune exposures were likely. The V gene is TRBV9, the J gene TRBJ2-3, with 7 nucleotides matching TRBD1. The sample taken for sequencing was PBMCs. The TCR sequence derives from a female donor in good health and CMV-seronegative. The CDR3 is CASSPGQETDTQYF. The CDR3 DNA follows: TGTGCCAGCAGCCCAGGACAGGAGACAGATACGCAGTATTTT. Full variable domain (outside the CDR3, taken from reference TRBV9 and TRBJ2-3): DSGVTQTPKHLITATGQRVTLRCSPRSGDLSVYWYQQSLDQGLQFLIQYYNGEERAKGNILERFSAQQFPDLHSELNLSSLELGDSALYFCASSPGQETDTQYFGPGTRLTVL.